Sequencing of this T cell receptor beta chain was carried out in a study of blood T cell repertoires in COVID-19. The CDR3 totals 16 residues. J was trimmed by 7 bases and V by 4 bases; bases with no gene match: 14. Looked up from germline, CDR1 is MDHEN and CDR2 is SYDVKM. How the authors handled the data: From reference gene primer amplification, estimates of nucleated cell counts were derived. The method was immunoSEQ multiplex PCR; TCRdb's version includes in-frame clones alone and lacks a portion of them. D and trimming were read from the DNA, whereas the V and J calls and clone size are those reported in that table. Among 150,000 to 200,000 clones listed, just under 90% were seen once.

The sample taken for sequencing was peripheral blood. The chain links TRBV28 to TRBJ2-5, with 8 bases fitting TRBD1. The clonotype comes from a woman in her sixties or seventies with COVID-19, enrolled during active disease. The CDR3 region has the DNA TGTGCCAGCAGTTCCCACCGGGACAGGCCTCTAGGGACCCAGTACTTC. Translation gives CASSSHRDRPLGTQYF.